The rows below give T cell receptor beta chains drawn from one sample of a study of cytomegalovirus exposure and HLA in healthy donors. Sequenced by immunoSEQ multiplex PCR; TCRdb stores in-frame clones only, minus some. In the table there are under 150,000 clones, roughly 90% of which are singletons. Sequencing input: PBMCs. These receptors came from a man aged 18 to 29 in good health and CMV-seronegative. The conserved cysteine and the conserved F or W are not part of the CDR3 here. Each record gives: J gene, V gene, D gene, CDR3 protein. D genes are given only for firm matches.

J gene: TRBJ2-7
V gene: TRBV19
D gene: .
CDR3 protein: ASSTGHPLGEQY

J gene: TRBJ2-6
V gene: TRBV19
D gene: .
CDR3 protein: ASSIDGQTSSGANVLT

J gene: TRBJ1-5
V gene: TRBV27
D gene: TRBD1
CDR3 protein: ASSSQGGNNQPQH

J gene: TRBJ2-1
V gene: TRBV15
D gene: TRBD2
CDR3 protein: ATSRVLAGGHNEQF

J gene: TRBJ2-6
V gene: TRBV28
D gene: .
CDR3 protein: ASSFAGDPSGANVLT

J gene: TRBJ1-1
V gene: TRBV28
D gene: .
CDR3 protein: ASSFWDREGTEAF

J gene: TRBJ2-3
V gene: TRBV5-1
D gene: .
CDR3 protein: ASSGTPSGGGTDTQY

J gene: TRBJ1-5
V gene: TRBV27
D gene: .
CDR3 protein: ASGDLWNNQPQH

J gene: TRBJ2-2
V gene: TRBV2
D gene: TRBD1
CDR3 protein: ASLKQGASGELF

J gene: TRBJ2-1
V gene: TRBV28
D gene: .
CDR3 protein: ASRRAAGAYNEQF

J gene: TRBJ2-5
V gene: TRBV6-5
D gene: TRBD1
CDR3 protein: ASSPTGGQETQY

J gene: TRBJ1-2
V gene: TRBV6-5
D gene: .
CDR3 protein: ASSPRVNYGYT

J gene: TRBJ2-3
V gene: TRBV2
D gene: .
CDR3 protein: ASTRGTDTQY

J gene: TRBJ2-1
V gene: TRBV15
D gene: .
CDR3 protein: ATSRDTGNEQF

J gene: TRBJ1-1
V gene: TRBV7-8
D gene: .
CDR3 protein: ASSFQTEMNTEAF

J gene: TRBJ2-2
V gene: TRBV6-4
D gene: .
CDR3 protein: ASSTANTGELF

J gene: TRBJ2-7
V gene: TRBV6-1
D gene: TRBD1
CDR3 protein: TTTRLQGAEEQY

J gene: TRBJ2-7
V gene: TRBV5-1
D gene: .
CDR3 protein: ASSLLTGRDEQY

J gene: TRBJ2-6
V gene: TRBV2
D gene: .
CDR3 protein: ASRLTGSGANVLT

J gene: TRBJ2-1
V gene: TRBV28
D gene: TRBD2
CDR3 protein: ASRSSGRAWDEQF

J gene: TRBJ2-7
V gene: TRBV19
D gene: TRBD1
CDR3 protein: ASSTSGTGSHEQY

J gene: TRBJ2-3
V gene: TRBV5-1
D gene: .
CDR3 protein: ASSLFSLRAADTQY

J gene: TRBJ1-2
V gene: TRBV6-5
D gene: .
CDR3 protein: ASSHTGGNYGYT

J gene: TRBJ1-2
V gene: TRBV10-3
D gene: .
CDR3 protein: AISEGVAGAGYGYT

J gene: TRBJ2-3
V gene: TRBV7-2
D gene: .
CDR3 protein: ASSLVVGLTDTQY

J gene: TRBJ1-1
V gene: TRBV29-1
D gene: .
CDR3 protein: SVAGSQRRGTEAF

J gene: TRBJ2-2
V gene: TRBV5-6
D gene: .
CDR3 protein: ASSLIPGLGAGELF

J gene: TRBJ2-1
V gene: TRBV10-3
D gene: TRBD2
CDR3 protein: AISEYGAGGTYNEQF

J gene: TRBJ1-3
V gene: TRBV4-1
D gene: TRBD1
CDR3 protein: ASSQRDSSGNTIY

J gene: TRBJ2-3
V gene: TRBV29-1
D gene: .
CDR3 protein: SVEDQGGEGSGDTQY

J gene: TRBJ2-7
V gene: TRBV5-1
D gene: .
CDR3 protein: ASSLGEGAYEQY

J gene: TRBJ2-7
V gene: TRBV28
D gene: TRBD2
CDR3 protein: ALGGNGYEQY

J gene: TRBJ1-2
V gene: TRBV29-1
D gene: .
CDR3 protein: SVPGRGDYGYT

J gene: TRBJ1-5
V gene: TRBV10-3
D gene: .
CDR3 protein: ATRGRGSNQPQH

J gene: TRBJ2-5
V gene: TRBV18
D gene: .
CDR3 protein: ASSPAGSETQY

J gene: TRBJ1-1
V gene: TRBV19
D gene: TRBD1
CDR3 protein: ASSTRTGRYTEAF

J gene: TRBJ2-1
V gene: TRBV30
D gene: TRBD2
CDR3 protein: ASPLAGNHNEQF

J gene: TRBJ1-2
V gene: TRBV7-2
D gene: TRBD1
CDR3 protein: ASSLGQGAGGYT

J gene: TRBJ2-7
V gene: TRBV12-5
D gene: .
CDR3 protein: ASGARLAYEQY

J gene: TRBJ2-5
V gene: TRBV7-7
D gene: .
CDR3 protein: ASSFGAEETQY

J gene: TRBJ1-1
V gene: TRBV6-5
D gene: .
CDR3 protein: ASSSQAPPTGEAF

J gene: TRBJ2-7
V gene: TRBV6-5
D gene: .
CDR3 protein: ASSYSGVPSYEQY

J gene: TRBJ2-7
V gene: TRBV7-9
D gene: TRBD2
CDR3 protein: ASSLVGGLADQPTYEQY

J gene: TRBJ2-3
V gene: TRBV5-6
D gene: .
CDR3 protein: ASSTQLTDTQY

J gene: TRBJ1-2
V gene: TRBV28
D gene: .
CDR3 protein: ASSLPTKGHGYT

J gene: TRBJ2-7
V gene: TRBV5-1
D gene: TRBD2
CDR3 protein: ASSLSGGAQDEQY

J gene: TRBJ1-5
V gene: TRBV5-5
D gene: .
CDR3 protein: ASSLAPSQPQH

J gene: TRBJ2-7
V gene: TRBV11-2
D gene: .
CDR3 protein: ASSFGGYEQY

J gene: TRBJ2-5
V gene: TRBV5-1
D gene: .
CDR3 protein: ASSLGSRRQYQETQY

J gene: TRBJ2-1
V gene: TRBV11-2
D gene: .
CDR3 protein: ASSLVRIMGSHEQF

J gene: TRBJ2-5
V gene: TRBV10-3
D gene: TRBD2
CDR3 protein: AISESTSGGETQY

J gene: TRBJ2-7
V gene: TRBV30
D gene: TRBD2
CDR3 protein: AWSQGLAGVEQY

J gene: TRBJ2-6
V gene: TRBV9
D gene: .
CDR3 protein: ASSVGADSGANVLT

J gene: TRBJ1-3
V gene: TRBV29-1
D gene: .
CDR3 protein: SVAEGNSGNTIY

J gene: TRBJ2-1
V gene: TRBV2
D gene: TRBD2
CDR3 protein: ASSERLAGQRGQF

J gene: TRBJ2-7
V gene: TRBV18
D gene: TRBD1
CDR3 protein: ASSPGGQGYEQY

J gene: TRBJ2-5
V gene: TRBV27
D gene: .
CDR3 protein: ASSLHRPRSQETQY

J gene: TRBJ2-6
V gene: TRBV9
D gene: .
CDR3 protein: ASSVGLLASGANVLT

J gene: TRBJ1-5
V gene: TRBV28
D gene: .
CDR3 protein: ASSPSGFFNQPQH